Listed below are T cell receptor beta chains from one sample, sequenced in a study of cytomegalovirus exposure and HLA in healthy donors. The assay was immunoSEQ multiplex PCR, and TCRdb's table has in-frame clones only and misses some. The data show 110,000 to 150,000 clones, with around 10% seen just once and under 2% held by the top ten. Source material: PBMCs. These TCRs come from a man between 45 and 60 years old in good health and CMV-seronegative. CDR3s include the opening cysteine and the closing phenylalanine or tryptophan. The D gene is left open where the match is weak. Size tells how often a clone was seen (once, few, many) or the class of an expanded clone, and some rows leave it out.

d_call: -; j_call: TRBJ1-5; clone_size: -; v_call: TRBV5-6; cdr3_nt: TGTGCCAGCAGCTTGGCGGCAGGGTTGGATCAGCCCCAGCATTTT; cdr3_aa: CASSLAAGLDQPQHF
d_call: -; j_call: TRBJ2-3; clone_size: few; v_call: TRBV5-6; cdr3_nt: TGTGCCAGCAGCTTCGACAGCAGAGGAGATACGCAGTATTTT; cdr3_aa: CASSFDSRGDTQYF
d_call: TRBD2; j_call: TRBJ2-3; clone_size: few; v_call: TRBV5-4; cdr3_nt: TGTGCCAGCAGCTTATCCCTAGCGGGACTTCCAGATACGCAGTATTTT; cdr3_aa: CASSLSLAGLPDTQYF
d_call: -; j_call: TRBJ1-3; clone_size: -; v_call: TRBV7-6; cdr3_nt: TGTGCCAGCAGCTCAGAAGGAAACACCATATATTTT; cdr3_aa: CASSSEGNTIYF
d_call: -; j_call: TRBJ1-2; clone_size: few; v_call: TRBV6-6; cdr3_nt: TGTGCCAGCAGTCGGGCGCAGGGGAACTATGGCTACACCTTC; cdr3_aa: CASSRAQGNYGYTF
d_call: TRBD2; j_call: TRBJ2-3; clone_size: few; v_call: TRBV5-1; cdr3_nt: TGCGCCAGCAGCTTGGAGACTAGCTTGGGCCTCACAGATACGCAGTATTTT; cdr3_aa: CASSLETSLGLTDTQYF
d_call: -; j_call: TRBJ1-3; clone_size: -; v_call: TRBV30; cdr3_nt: TGTGCCTGGACCGGGAGTGGAAACACCATATATTTT; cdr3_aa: CAWTGSGNTIYF
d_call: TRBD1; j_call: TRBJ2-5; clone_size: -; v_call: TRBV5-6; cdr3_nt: TGTGCCAGCAGCTGCGGACAGGGAGAGACCCAGTACTTC; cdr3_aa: CASSCGQGETQYF
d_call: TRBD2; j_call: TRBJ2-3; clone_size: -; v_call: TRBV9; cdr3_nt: TGTGCCAGCAGCGTAAGGGCTAGCGGAAACACAGATACGCAGTATTTT; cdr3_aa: CASSVRASGNTDTQYF
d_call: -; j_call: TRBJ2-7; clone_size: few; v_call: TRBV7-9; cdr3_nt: TGTGCCAGCAGCTTCGGGGAGGCCTACGAGCAGTACTTC; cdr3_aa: CASSFGEAYEQYF
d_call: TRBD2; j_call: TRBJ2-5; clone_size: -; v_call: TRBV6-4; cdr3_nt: TGTGCCAGGACTAGCGGGGGGATTCAAGAGACCCAGTACTTC; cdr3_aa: CARTSGGIQETQYF
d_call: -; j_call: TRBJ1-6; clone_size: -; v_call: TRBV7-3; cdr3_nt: TGTGCCAGCAGCTTAATGCCCACAGGGAATAATTCACCCCTCCACTTT; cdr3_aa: CASSLMPTGNNSPLHF
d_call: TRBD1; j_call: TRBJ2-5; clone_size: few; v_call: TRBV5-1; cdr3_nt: TGCGCCAGCAGCTTGGGGGGGACAGGGCCGGCAAGGGAGACCCAGTACTTC; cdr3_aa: CASSLGGTGPARETQYF
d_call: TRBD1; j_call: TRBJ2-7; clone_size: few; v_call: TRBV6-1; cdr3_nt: TGTGCCAGCAGGAAGGGACAGGGAATACGCGAGCAGTACTTC; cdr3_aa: CASRKGQGIREQYF
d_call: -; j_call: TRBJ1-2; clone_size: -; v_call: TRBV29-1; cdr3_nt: TGCAGCGTTGAAGTGGGTCAGGCCTACACCTTC; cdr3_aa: CSVEVGQAYTF
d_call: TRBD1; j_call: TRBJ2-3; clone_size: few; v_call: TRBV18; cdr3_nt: TGTGCCAGCTCACTCTTTGGGCAGGGGGCCTCAGATACGCAGTATTTT; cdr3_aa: CASSLFGQGASDTQYF
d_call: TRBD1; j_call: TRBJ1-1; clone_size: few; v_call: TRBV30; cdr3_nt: TGTGCCTGGAGTGCCGGGACAGGGAACACTGAAGCTTTCTTT; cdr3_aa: CAWSAGTGNTEAFF
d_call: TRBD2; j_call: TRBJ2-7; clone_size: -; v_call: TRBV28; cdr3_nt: TGTGCCAGCAGACGTAGCGGGACTTACTACGAGCAGTACTTC; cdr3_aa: CASRRSGTYYEQYF
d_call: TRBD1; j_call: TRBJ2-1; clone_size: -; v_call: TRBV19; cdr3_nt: TGTGCCAGTAGTAGATCCCAGGGGGCTTATAATGAGCAGTTCTTC; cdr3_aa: CASSRSQGAYNEQFF
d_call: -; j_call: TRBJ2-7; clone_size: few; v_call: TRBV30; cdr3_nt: TGTGCCTGGAGGAAACAGAGCTCCTACGAGCAGTACTTC; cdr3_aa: CAWRKQSSYEQYF
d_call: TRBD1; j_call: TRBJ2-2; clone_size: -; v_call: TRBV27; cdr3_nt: TGTGCCAGCAGTTTTCTCCTACAGGGGTGGGCCGGGGAGCTGTTTTTT; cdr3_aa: CASSFLLQGWAGELFF
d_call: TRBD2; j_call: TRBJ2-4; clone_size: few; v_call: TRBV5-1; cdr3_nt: TGCGCCAGCAGTCTCACCGGGACTACGGAAAACATTCAGTACTTC; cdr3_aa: CASSLTGTTENIQYF
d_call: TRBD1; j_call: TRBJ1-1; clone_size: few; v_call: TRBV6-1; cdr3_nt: TGTGCCAGCTGTAGGGAGACAGGGGTCACTGAAGCTTTCTTT; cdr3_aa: CASCRETGVTEAFF
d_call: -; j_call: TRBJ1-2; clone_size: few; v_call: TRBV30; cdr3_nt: TGTGCCTGGAGTAGGCAACGTGGGACATTTTATGGCTACACCTTC; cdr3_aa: CAWSRQRGTFYGYTF
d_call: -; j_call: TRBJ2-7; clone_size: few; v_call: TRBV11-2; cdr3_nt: TGTGCCAGCAGCTTAGAGGCAGGCTCCTACGAGCAGTACTTC; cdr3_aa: CASSLEAGSYEQYF
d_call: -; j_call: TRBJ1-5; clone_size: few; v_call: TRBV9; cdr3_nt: TGTGCCAGCAGCGCGGGACTGTTCGGCAATCAGCCCCAGCATTTT; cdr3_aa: CASSAGLFGNQPQHF
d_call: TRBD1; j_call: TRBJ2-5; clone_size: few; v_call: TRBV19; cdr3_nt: TGTGCCAGTAGCCGGACAGGGGGAGGAGAGACCCAGTACTTC; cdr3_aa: CASSRTGGGETQYF
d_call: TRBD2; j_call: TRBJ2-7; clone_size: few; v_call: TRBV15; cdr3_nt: TGTGCCACCAGCAGCGCCAGGACTAGCGCCGCCTACGAGCAGTACTTC; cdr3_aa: CATSSARTSAAYEQYF
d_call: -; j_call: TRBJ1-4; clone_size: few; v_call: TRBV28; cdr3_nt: TGTGCCAGTTCCGAGGGAACTAATGAAAAACTGTTTTTT; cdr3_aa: CASSEGTNEKLFF
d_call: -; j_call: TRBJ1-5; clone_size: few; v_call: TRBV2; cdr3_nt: TGTGCCAGCCTGAGACAGGACGGCAATCAGCCCCAGCATTTT; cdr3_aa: CASLRQDGNQPQHF
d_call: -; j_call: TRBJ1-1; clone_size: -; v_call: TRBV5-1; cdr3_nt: TGCGCCAGCAGCTTGGGGGGCGGGGGGTACACTGAAGCTTTCTTT; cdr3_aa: CASSLGGGGYTEAFF
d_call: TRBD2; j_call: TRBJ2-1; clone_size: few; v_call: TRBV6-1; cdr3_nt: TGTGCCAGCGAGAGACTAGCGGGGGGAGGGAATGAGCAGTTCTTC; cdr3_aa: CASERLAGGGNEQFF
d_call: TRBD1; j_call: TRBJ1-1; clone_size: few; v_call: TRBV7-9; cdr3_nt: TGTGCCAGCAGCAAAGGGGACAGCTCTAACACTGAAGCTTTCTTT; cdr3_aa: CASSKGDSSNTEAFF
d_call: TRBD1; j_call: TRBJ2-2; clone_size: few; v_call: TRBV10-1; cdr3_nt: TGCGCCAGCAGTGAATCGGGGACAGGGAGGACCGGGGAGCTGTTTTTT; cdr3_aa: CASSESGTGRTGELFF
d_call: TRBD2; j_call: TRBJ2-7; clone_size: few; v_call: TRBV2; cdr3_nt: TGTGCCAGCAGTGAAGGGGCTAGCGGGAGGGCCTACGAGCAGTACTTC; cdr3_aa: CASSEGASGRAYEQYF
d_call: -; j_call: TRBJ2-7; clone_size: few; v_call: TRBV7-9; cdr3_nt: TGTGCCAGCAGCTTGGACAGAGCCCACGAGCAGTACTTC; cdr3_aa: CASSLDRAHEQYF
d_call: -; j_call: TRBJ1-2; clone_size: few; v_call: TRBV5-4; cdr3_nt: TGTGCCAGCAGCTTTGACAGTCCAGTGAACTATGGCTACACCTTC; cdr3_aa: CASSFDSPVNYGYTF
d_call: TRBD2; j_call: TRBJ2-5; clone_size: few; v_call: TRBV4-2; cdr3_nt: TGTGCCAGCAGCGACCGACTAGCGGGAGAAGAGACCCAGTACTTC; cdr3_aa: CASSDRLAGEETQYF
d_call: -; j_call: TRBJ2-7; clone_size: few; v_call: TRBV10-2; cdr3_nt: TGCGCCAGCAGGGGGCCCCCAAAGTACGAGCAGTACTTC; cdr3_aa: CASRGPPKYEQYF
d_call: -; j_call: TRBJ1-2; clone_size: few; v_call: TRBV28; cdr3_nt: TGTGCCAGCAGTTTGGAGGCAGGTCGGGGCTACACCTTC; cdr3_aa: CASSLEAGRGYTF
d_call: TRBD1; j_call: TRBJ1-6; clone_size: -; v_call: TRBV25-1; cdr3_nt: TGTGCCAGCAGTGGTTTGACAGGGACATATAATTCACCCCTCCACTTT; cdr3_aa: CASSGLTGTYNSPLHF
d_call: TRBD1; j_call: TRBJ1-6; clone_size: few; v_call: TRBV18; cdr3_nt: TGTGCCAGCTCACAACTACAGGGGGCCGATTCACCCCTCCACTTT; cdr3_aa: CASSQLQGADSPLHF
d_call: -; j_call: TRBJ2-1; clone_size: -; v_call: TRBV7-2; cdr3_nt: TGTGCCAGCAGCCCATTAAGCACTAGCTCCTACAATGAGCAGTTCTTC; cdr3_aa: CASSPLSTSSYNEQFF
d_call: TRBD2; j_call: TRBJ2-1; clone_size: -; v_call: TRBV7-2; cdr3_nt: TGTGCCAGCAGACCCGAATCTAGCGGGAGCAGGAATGAGCAGTTCTTC; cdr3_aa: CASRPESSGSRNEQFF
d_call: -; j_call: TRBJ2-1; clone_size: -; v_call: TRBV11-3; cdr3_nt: TGTGCCAGCAGCCCCGCGTTCGGGCAGGACAAGGATGAGCAGTTCTTC; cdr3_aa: CASSPAFGQDKDEQFF
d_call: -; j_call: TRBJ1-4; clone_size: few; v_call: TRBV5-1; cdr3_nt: TGCGCCAGCAGGAGACGTGAGGGCAGTAATGAAAAACTGTTTTTT; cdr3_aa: CASRRREGSNEKLFF
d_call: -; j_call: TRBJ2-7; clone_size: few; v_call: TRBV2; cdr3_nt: TGTGCCAGCAGTGGGGACAGAGCGGGCTACGAGCAGTACTTC; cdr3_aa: CASSGDRAGYEQYF
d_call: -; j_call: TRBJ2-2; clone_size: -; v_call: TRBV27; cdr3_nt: TGTGCCAGCAGTCCCCTGGAGGTCGGGGAGCTGTTTTTT; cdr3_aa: CASSPLEVGELFF
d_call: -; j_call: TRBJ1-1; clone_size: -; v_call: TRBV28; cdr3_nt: TGTGCCAGCAAGCAGGGGTTATGGACTGAAGCTTTCTTT; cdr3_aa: CASKQGLWTEAFF
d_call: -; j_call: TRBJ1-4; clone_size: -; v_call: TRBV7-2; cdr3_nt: TGTGCCAGCAGCACTCCCCGAGGGTTTGGGGAAAAACTGTTTTTT; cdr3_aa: CASSTPRGFGEKLFF
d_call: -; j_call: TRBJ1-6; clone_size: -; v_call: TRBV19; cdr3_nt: TGTGCCAGTAGTGCAACCCCGGGGACACAAAATTCACCCCTCCACTTT; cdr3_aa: CASSATPGTQNSPLHF
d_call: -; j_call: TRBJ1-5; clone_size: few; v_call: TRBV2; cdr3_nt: TGTGCCAGCAGCCCGGTGACACGGAGCAATCAGCCCCAGCATTTT; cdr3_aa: CASSPVTRSNQPQHF
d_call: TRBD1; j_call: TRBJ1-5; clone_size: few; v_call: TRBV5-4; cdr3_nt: TGTGCCAGCAGCCGTGACAGGGATGGGCAGCCCCAGCATTTT; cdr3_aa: CASSRDRDGQPQHF
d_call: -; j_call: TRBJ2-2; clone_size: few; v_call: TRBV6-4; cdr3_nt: TGTGCCAGCAGTTTGGACAGGAACACCGGGGAGCTGTTTTTT; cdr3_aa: CASSLDRNTGELFF
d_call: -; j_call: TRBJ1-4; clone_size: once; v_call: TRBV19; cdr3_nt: TGTGCCAGTAGGTACGGTCAGGAAGGAGGTCGTAATGAAAAACTGTTTTTT; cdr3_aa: CASRYGQEGGRNEKLFF
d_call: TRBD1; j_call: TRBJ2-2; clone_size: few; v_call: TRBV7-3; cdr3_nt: TGTGCCAGCAGCTTAAACAGGGGGCAAACCGGGGAGCTGTTTTTT; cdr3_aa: CASSLNRGQTGELFF
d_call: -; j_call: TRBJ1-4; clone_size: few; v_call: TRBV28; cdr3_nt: TGTGCCAGCAGCCACGGCGGGGGGGGTGAAAAACTGTTTTTT; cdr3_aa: CASSHGGGGEKLFF